These 21 T cell receptor beta chains came from one sample sequenced in a study of beta chain features in type 1 diabetes. Sequenced material consisted of expressed TCRB transcripts (all of the isolated RNA was reverse transcribed). Using immunoSEQ multiplex PCR, the repertoire was profiled, and TCRdb retains in-frame clones only, with some absent. The sample lists about 710,000 clones; over 13% were seen once. Whole-study findings and limits: When Type 1 diabetes patients were examined, their TCRB CDR3s proved moderately but significantly shorter in all four CD4+ subsets.

Antigen specificity for these receptors is unknown. Material for sequencing was naive CD4+ T cells from blood. The receptors come from a man between 18 and 29 years old with type 1 diabetes.

The table lists this clone with a few counts. The chain is built from TRBV2 and TRBJ1-4, with D possibly being TRBD1 (6 bases). CDR1 is SNHLY, CDR2 FYNNEI, per germline. V shed 7 bases and J shed 5 bases, with 17 bases lying between them. The length of the CDR3 is 15 residues. This CDR3 is CASTLRDISNEKLFF. CDR3 coding DNA: TGTGCCAGCACTCTCCGGGACATATCGAATGAAAAACTGTTTTTT.

This clone was counted only a few times. V and J are TRBV28 and TRBJ2-3; the match to TRBD2 covers 7 bases. Germline loops: CDR1 MDHEN, CDR2 SYDVKM. Unmatched junction bases numbered 3, after V lost 3 bases and J lost 0 bases. CDR3 length: 15 amino acids. The CDR3 sequence: CASSLGGGSTDTQYF. CDR3 in DNA: TGTGCCAGCAGTTTGGGCGGGGGAAGCACAGATACGCAGTATTTT.

The chain couples TRBV19 to TRBJ2-7; 8 bases align to TRBD1. V was clipped by 5 bases and J by 2 bases; unmatched bases: 8. The germline CDR1 and CDR2 sequences are LNHDA and SQIVND (reference sequence). This CDR3 comprises 15 residues. The CDR3 DNA reads as TGTGCCAGTAGTCTCCAGGGGGCGACGGCCTACGAGCAGTACTTC. Translation gives CASSLQGATAYEQYF. The variable domain in full, completed from reference TRBV19 and TRBJ2-7, reads DGGITQSPKYLFRKEGQNVTLSCEQNLNHDAMYWYRQDPGQGLRLIYYSQIVNDFQKGDIAEGYSVSREKKESFPLTVTSAQKNPTAFYLCASSLQGATAYEQYFGPGTRLTVT.

This clone turned up a few times. The chain joins TRBV19 to TRBJ2-4; tentative D call: TRBD1 (5 bases). Germline CDR1 reads LNHDA; CDR2 reads SQIVND (reference sequence). This CDR3 is 17 amino acids long. V gave up 5 bases and J gave up 0 bases, with 17 bases separating them. In nucleotides, the CDR3 is TGTGCCAGTAGTGAATCAAAGGGGTATCTAGCCAAAAACATTCAGTACTTC. It specifies CASSESKGYLAKNIQYF.

The rearrangement uses TRBV30 and TRBJ1-3, with D possibly matching TRBD1 (5 bases). Deletions cut 5 bases from V and 3 bases from J, with 8 bases between. The CDR3 extends over 12 amino acids. Germline V gives CDR1 GTSNPN, CDR2 SVGIG (reference sequence). The CDR3 DNA sequence: TGTGCCTGGCAGGGTTTTGGAAACACCATATATTTT. It translates to CAWQGFGNTIYF.

This clone was detected a few times. V usage is TRBV10-3 and J usage is TRBJ1-5; D may be TRBD1 (5 bases). V lost 3 bases to trimming and J lost 9 bases, with 24 bases between them. Germline V CDR1 and CDR2: ENHRY, SYGVKD. The CDR3 runs 17 residues. CDR3 nucleotides: TGTGCCATCAGTGATAGCCCAGGGAGCCTACGGGTGGGGCCCCAGCATTTT. This translates into CAISDSPGSLRVGPQHF.

This clone showed up just a few times. This CDR3 is CASSPSVGSSQETQYF. Here the CDR3 DNA reads TGTGCCAGCTCACCCTCGGTCGGTAGCTCCCAAGAGACCCAGTACTTC. The chain uses TRBV18 and TRBJ2-5; D is undetermined. Germline-derived CDR1 and CDR2 are KGHSH and LQKENI. The CDR3 consists of 16 residues. Trimming removed 3 bases from V and 1 base from J, with 15 bases in between.

The chain carries TRBV10-3 and TRBJ2-1; TRBD1 matches at 7 bases. CDR3 size: 13 residues. The V gene's germline CDR1 is ENHRY and CDR2 SYGVKD. V dropped 6 bases and J dropped 4; count of bases not matched to a gene: 3. The CDR3 region is CAISPDRYNEQFF. The CDR3 bases are TGTGCCATCAGCCCGGACAGGTACAATGAGCAGTTCTTC.

This clone was observed a handful of times. A junction boundary mismatches the germline segment, possibly from a read error. The chain uses TRBV7-7 and TRBJ2-5, with 9 bases lining up with TRBD2. The CDR3 runs to 19 residues. Germline V gene sequence: CDR1 SSHAT, CDR2 FNYEAQ (reference sequence). The CDR3 DNA follows: TGTGCTAGCAGCTTAACCTTCCCTGCGGCGGGAGGGCCGGGAGAGACCCAGTACTTC. This encodes CASSLTFPAAGGPGETQYF. Using reference TRBV7-7 and TRBJ2-5 for the parts outside the CDR3, the full variable domain is GAGVSQSPRYKVTKRGQDVTLRCDPISSHATLYWYQQALGQGPEFLTYFNYEAQPDKSGLPSDRFSAERPEGSISTLTIQRTEQRDSAMYRCASSLTFPAAGGPGETQYFGPGTRLLVL.

In its sample, this clone was seen a few times. The genes are TRBV29-1 and TRBJ1-1; D unclear. Germline V gene sequence: CDR1 SQVTM, CDR2 ANQGSEA. The CDR3 is 10 residues long. V was shortened by 7 bases and J by 5 bases, with 8 bases between the two germline ends. CDR3 DNA sequence: TGCAGCGCTTCAAGGACTGAAGCTTTCTTT. Translation: CSASRTEAFF. The variable domain in full, completed from reference TRBV29-1 and TRBJ1-1, reads SAVISQKPSRDICQRGTSLTIQCQVDSQVTMMFWYRQQPGQSLTLIATANQGSEATYESGFVIDKFPISRPNLTFSTLTVSNMSPEDSSIYLCSASRTEAFFGQGTRLTVV.

The sample holds one count of this clone. The chain couples TRBV6-5 to TRBJ2-5, with TRBD1 matching over 9 bases. After removal of 2 bases from V and 5 bases from J, the junction contained 3 bases not matched to a gene. Germline lookup yields CDR1 MNHEY and CDR2 SVGAGI. CDR3 length equals 14 residues. As DNA, the CDR3 is TGTGCCAGCAGTTACAACGGACAGGGGGAGACCCAGTACTTC. Translated, it gives CASSYNGQGETQYF.

V is TRBV28 and J is TRBJ2-7; possibly TRBD1 for D (7 bases). The CDR3 extends over 16 amino acids. Per germline, CDR1 MDHEN and CDR2 SYDVKM. V lost 6 bases, J lost 2 bases, and 20 bases lay in between. The CDR3 nucleotides are TGTGCCAGCAGAGTTTTTGGCGGGACAGCAACCTACGAGCAGTACTTC. This gives the protein CASRVFGGTATYEQYF.

This clone was seen more than once but under ten times. The chain carries TRBV29-1 and TRBJ1-1, with TRBD1 identical over 8 bases. V lost 7 bases to trimming and J lost 1 base; unmatched junction nucleotides: 2. CDR1 SQVTM and CDR2 ANQGSEA come from the germline V gene. The CDR3 is made up of 12 amino acids. The CDR3 here is CSAGTGNTEAFF. The DNA for the CDR3 is TGCAGCGCCGGGACAGGGAACACTGAAGCTTTCTTT.

This rearrangement joins TRBV9 to TRBJ1-4; tentative D call: TRBD1 (5 bases). V was trimmed by 2 bases and J by 8 bases, leaving 13 bases between them. Germline loops: CDR1 SGDLS, CDR2 YYNGEE. The CDR3 loop spans 14 amino acids. The CDR3 protein is CASSVQGAGEKLFF. DNA for the CDR3: TGTGCCAGCAGCGTCCAAGGGGCAGGAGAAAAACTGTTTTTT.

The chain carries TRBV6-5 and TRBJ2-7; the match to TRBD1 covers 10 bases. This CDR3 has 15 residues. Germline CDR1 and CDR2: MNHEY and SVGAGI. J gave up 5 bases and V 6 bases, and 10 bases lay outside the gene matches. CDR3 DNA: TGTGCCAGCAGAACCCCGGGACAGGGGATTGACGAGCAGTACTTC. Its translation is CASRTPGQGIDEQYF.

A few counts support this clone. CDR3 DNA: TGTGCCAGCAGCAATGCCCTGGGCGGGACTGAAGCTTTCTTT. It specifies CASSNALGGTEAFF. This chain uses TRBV14 with TRBJ1-1, with D unresolved. The ends were cut back, 5 bases at V and 5 bases at J, with 15 bases in the middle. Germline CDR1 SGHDN, CDR2 FVKESK. The CDR3 has 14 residues.

A remark on this clone: Relative to the germline gene, one junction end is altered; a read error may explain this. The same CDR3 can be traced to other DNA sequences in this sample. The V and J genes are TRBV4-1 and TRBJ2-7; D is undetermined. CDR3 length: 15 residues. Germline assignment: CDR1 MGHRA and CDR2 YSYEKL. The CDR3 nucleotides read TGCGCCAGCAGCCAAGTCCCTACCGAAACCTACGAGCAATACTTC. It encodes CASSQVPTETYEQYF.

The chain carries TRBV9 and TRBJ2-7; D is ambiguous. Looked up from germline, CDR1 is SGDLS and CDR2 is YYNGEE. The CDR3 consists of 14 residues. The ends were cut back, 0 bases at V and 5 bases at J, with 12 bases in the middle. In DNA form, the CDR3 reads TGTGCCAGCAGCGTAGTTGGCATGTCCCACGAGCAGTACTTC. It codes for CASSVVGMSHEQYF.

This clone has more than one count but fewer than ten. The rearrangement uses TRBV9 and TRBJ2-2; weak D call: TRBD2 (6 bases). Germline CDR1 is SGDLS and CDR2 is YYNGEE. CDR3 length: 14 residues. The ends were cut back, 4 bases at V and 4 bases at J, with 11 bases in the middle. For the CDR3, the DNA is TGTGCCAGCAGCTTCTGGGACTTCACCGGGGAGCTGTTTTTT. This translates into CASSFWDFTGELFF.

This clone was seen a handful of times. The rearrangement links TRBV7-6 to TRBJ2-7; TRBD2 matches 7 bases. Germline V lookup: CDR1 SGHVS, CDR2 FNYEAQ. The CDR3 covers 14 residues. Trimming took 1 base from V and 3 from J; bases not matched to a gene: 3. The CDR3 sequence is CASSLEGTIYEQYF. The CDR3 DNA reads TGTGCCAGCAGCTTAGAGGGGACTATCTACGAGCAGTACTTC.

This clone has more than one count but fewer than ten. This sequence joins TRBV27 and TRBJ2-6; no definite D call. The germline V gene encodes CDR1 MNHEY and CDR2 SMNVEV (reference sequence). The V end lost 1 base, the J end lost 1 base, and 14 bases lay between the germline ends. This CDR3 is built from 18 residues. The CDR3 is CASSLLGRAFSGANVLTF. CDR3 in DNA: TGTGCCAGCAGTTTATTGGGCCGGGCATTTTCTGGGGCCAACGTCCTGACTTTC.